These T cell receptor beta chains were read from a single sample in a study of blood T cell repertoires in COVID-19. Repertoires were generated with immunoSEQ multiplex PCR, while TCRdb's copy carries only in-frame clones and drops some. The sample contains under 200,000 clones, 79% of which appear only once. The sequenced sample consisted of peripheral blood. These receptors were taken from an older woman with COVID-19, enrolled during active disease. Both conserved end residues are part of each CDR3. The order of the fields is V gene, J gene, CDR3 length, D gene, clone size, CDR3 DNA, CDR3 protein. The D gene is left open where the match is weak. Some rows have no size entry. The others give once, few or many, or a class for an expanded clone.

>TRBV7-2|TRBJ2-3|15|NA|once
TGTGCCAGCAGCTTGGCCTTCCCCCCCACAGATACGCAGTATTTT
CASSLAFPPTDTQYF
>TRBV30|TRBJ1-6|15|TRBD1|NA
TGTGCCTGGAGTGTACGACAGGGCTATAATTCACCCCTCCACTTT
CAWSVRQGYNSPLHF
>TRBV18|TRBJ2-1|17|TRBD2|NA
TGTGCCAGCTCACTCCCGGGACTAGCGGGACACGGGAATGAGCAGTTCTTC
CASSLPGLAGHGNEQFF
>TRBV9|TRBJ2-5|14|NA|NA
TGTGCCAGCAGCGTCGGACTGGGCCAAGAGACCCAGTACTTC
CASSVGLGQETQYF
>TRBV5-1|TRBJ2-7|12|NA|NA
TGCGCCAGCAGCTTGTTGAGGGACGAGCAGTACTTC
CASSLLRDEQYF
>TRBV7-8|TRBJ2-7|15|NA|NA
TGTGCCAGCAGCTTAGGGAGCGGACAGTTCTACGAGCAGTACTTC
CASSLGSGQFYEQYF
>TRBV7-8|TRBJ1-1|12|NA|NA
TGTGCCAGCAGCCGACCGACAGAAGGCGCTTTCTTT
CASSRPTEGAFF
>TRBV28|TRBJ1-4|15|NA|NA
TGTGCCAGCATCAGAAGGTGGTCGGGTAATGAAAAACTGTTTTTT
CASIRRWSGNEKLFF
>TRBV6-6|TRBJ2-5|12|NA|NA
TGTGCCAGCAGTTACCTTCCAGAGACCCAGTACTTC
CASSYLPETQYF
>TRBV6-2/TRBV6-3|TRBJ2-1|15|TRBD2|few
TGTGCCAGCAGTTATTGGGCGGGAGGTCTCAATGAGCAGTTCTTC
CASSYWAGGLNEQFF
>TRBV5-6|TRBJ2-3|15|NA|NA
TGTGCCAGCAGCTTGATTGCTAGTGCGACAGATACGCAGTATTTT
CASSLIASATDTQYF
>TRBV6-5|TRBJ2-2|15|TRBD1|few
TGTGCCAGCAGCCGAGGGGGCGCGGGCACCGGGGAGCTGTTTTTT
CASSRGGAGTGELFF
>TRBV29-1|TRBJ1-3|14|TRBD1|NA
TGCAGCGTTGGACAGGGGAGCTCTGGAAACACCATATATTTT
CSVGQGSSGNTIYF
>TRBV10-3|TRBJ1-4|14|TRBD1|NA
TGTGCCATCGGACAGGGGACCAATAATGAAAAACTGTTTTTT
CAIGQGTNNEKLFF
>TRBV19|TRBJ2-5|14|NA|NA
TGTGCCACCCATGGCGGGGTGCAGCAAGAGACCCAGTACTTC
CATHGGVQQETQYF
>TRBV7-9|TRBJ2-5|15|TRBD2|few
TGTGCCAGCAGATTTACCGGGACTACCAAAGAGACCCAGTACTTC
CASRFTGTTKETQYF
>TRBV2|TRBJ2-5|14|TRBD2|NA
TGTGCCAGCAGGATATCGGGGGGTTATGAGACCCAGTACTTC
CASRISGGYETQYF
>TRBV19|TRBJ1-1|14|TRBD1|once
TGTGCCAGTAGACCGACAGGGGAGGACACTGAAGCTTTCTTT
CASRPTGEDTEAFF
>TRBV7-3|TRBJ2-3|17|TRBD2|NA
TGTGCCAGCAGCCCCCCCGGGACTAGCGGGAGCACAGATACGCAGTATTTT
CASSPPGTSGSTDTQYF
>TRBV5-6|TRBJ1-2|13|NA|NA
TGTGCCAGCAGCTTGTTAGGGGCAATGTTCTACACCTTC
CASSLLGAMFYTF
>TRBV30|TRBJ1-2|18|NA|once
TGTGCCTGGAGTGGGATCCGGGACGGGGGACCTGGGGGCTATGGCTACACCTTC
CAWSGIRDGGPGGYGYTF